This T cell receptor (beta chain) was observed in a study of neoadjuvant nivolumab and ipilimumab in lung cancer. Study-wide results and caveats: TCR richness and clonality were higher in tumors than adjacent uninvolved lung.

TCRdb's copy holds only in-frame clones and misses some; the assay was immunoSEQ multiplex PCR. The sample has tens of thousands of clones; more than 90% are singletons. After removal of 0 bases from V and 4 bases from J, the junction contained 1 base not matched to a gene. Per the germline V gene, CDR1 is SGHKS and CDR2 is YYEKEE (reference sequence). This CDR3 has 14 amino acids. Note on this clone: Antigen specificity is unknown. The same CDR3 also results from other DNA sequences found in this sample.

Specimen: peripheral blood, collected after neoadjuvant nivolumab, alone or with ipilimumab, at or shortly before surgery. The chain employs TRBV5-5 and TRBJ1-5; 7 bases line up with TRBD1. The origin of this receptor is an adult with non-small cell lung cancer. CDR3 in DNA: TGTGCCAGCAGCTTGGCAGGGGGTAATCAGCCCCAGCATTTT. It yields the protein CASSLAGGNQPQHF.